Listed below are T cell receptor beta chains from one sample, sequenced in a study of graft-versus-host responses after intestinal transplantation. Libraries were prepared by immunoSEQ multiplex PCR; TCRdb keeps only in-frame clonotypes and omits some of them. The sample carries about 22,000 clones, around 78% recorded once. This sample comprised ileum tissue, obtained 12 days after intestinal transplant. Source of these receptors: a human patient who received an intestinal transplant, so some T cells may come from the graft donor. Both conserved end residues are part of each CDR3. Each record gives: V gene, J gene, CDR3 length, CDR3 protein.

v_gene: TRBV5-6
j_gene: TRBJ2-2
len: 16
CDR3aa: CASSLAPDYNTGELFF

v_gene: TRBV6-1
j_gene: TRBJ2-5
len: 14
CDR3aa: CASGEGGSQETQYF

v_gene: TRBV27
j_gene: TRBJ2-1
len: 15
CDR3aa: CASRPLAGGRDEQFF

v_gene: TRBV1
j_gene: TRBJ2-1
len: 16
CDR3aa: CTSSQTLAGACDEQFF

v_gene: TRBV19
j_gene: TRBJ1-1
len: 16
CDR3aa: CASSIDRVGGNTEAFF

v_gene: TRBV29-1
j_gene: TRBJ2-7
len: 12
CDR3aa: CSVEDQGYEQYF

v_gene: TRBV28
j_gene: TRBJ2-2
len: 16
CDR3aa: CASSTSGGGRSGELFF

v_gene: TRBV5-1
j_gene: TRBJ2-7
len: 15
CDR3aa: CASSFLGTGNYEQYF

v_gene: TRBV7-2
j_gene: TRBJ2-1
len: 14
CDR3aa: CASRTDRAYNEQFF

v_gene: TRBV11-2
j_gene: TRBJ2-1
len: 14
CDR3aa: CASSLDGQRGEQFF

v_gene: TRBV6-5
j_gene: TRBJ2-2
len: 13
CDR3aa: CASSPTGAGELFF

v_gene: TRBV5-1
j_gene: TRBJ2-5
len: 9
CDR3aa: CANRETQYF

v_gene: TRBV5-6
j_gene: TRBJ1-1
len: 16
CDR3aa: CASSPPGTVRDTEAFF

v_gene: TRBV6-1
j_gene: TRBJ2-7
len: 13
CDR3aa: CASRGGPGYEQYF

v_gene: TRBV6-5
j_gene: TRBJ2-7
len: 12
CDR3aa: CASSWTGYEQYF

v_gene: TRBV2
j_gene: TRBJ2-7
len: 15
CDR3aa: CASSEGSGQGYEQYF

v_gene: TRBV11-2
j_gene: TRBJ1-1
len: 13
CDR3aa: CASSLPFFTEAFF

v_gene: TRBV6-5
j_gene: TRBJ1-6
len: 16
CDR3aa: CASSYTRQATYSPLHF

v_gene: TRBV2
j_gene: TRBJ1-3
len: 14
CDR3aa: CASSSQSSGNTIYF

v_gene: TRBV11-2
j_gene: TRBJ2-5
len: 15
CDR3aa: CASSQPDRGQETQYF

v_gene: TRBV19
j_gene: TRBJ2-7
len: 14
CDR3aa: CASSAPGGRYEQYF

v_gene: TRBV19
j_gene: TRBJ1-3
len: 18
CDR3aa: CASRGLNPTGTSGNTIYF

v_gene: TRBV5-1
j_gene: TRBJ2-1
len: 17
CDR3aa: CASSLDEAGGLLDEQFF

v_gene: TRBV4-1
j_gene: TRBJ1-1
len: 14
CDR3aa: CASSQDSGGLEAFF

v_gene: TRBV30
j_gene: TRBJ2-7
len: 15
CDR3aa: CAWSVPRTGRWEQYF

v_gene: TRBV7-4
j_gene: TRBJ1-4
len: 19
CDR3aa: CASSLATGGGYRRSEKLFF

v_gene: TRBV10-2
j_gene: TRBJ1-4
len: 12
CDR3aa: CATEGLRRKLFF

v_gene: TRBV6-1
j_gene: TRBJ1-1
len: 15
CDR3aa: CASSFLPGLGTEAFF

v_gene: TRBV29-1
j_gene: TRBJ1-1
len: 12
CDR3aa: CSGGGMNTEAFF

v_gene: TRBV7-8
j_gene: TRBJ2-3
len: 19
CDR3aa: CASSYQIGTSGRAQDTQYF

v_gene: TRBV7-9
j_gene: TRBJ2-1
len: 14
CDR3aa: CAGGSWAGGNEQFF

v_gene: TRBV18
j_gene: TRBJ1-2
len: 15
CDR3aa: CASSAGQGLNYGYTF